The 9 T cell receptor beta chains listed next were all sequenced from one sample in a study of blood T cell repertoires in COVID-19. The repertoire was sequenced with immunoSEQ multiplex PCR; TCRdb's copy has only in-frame clones and lacks some. The sample holds fewer than 300,000 clones, about 80% seen once. Input material: peripheral blood. Source of these receptors: a woman aged 80 or over with acute or convalescent COVID-19.

For this clone: Different DNA sequences within this sample yield the same CDR3. The chain recombines TRBV9 with TRBJ2-3; TRBD1 aligns across 8 bases. CDR1 is SGDLS, CDR2 YYNGEE, per germline. The V and J ends lost 4 bases and 0 bases, in that order; junction bases with no gene match: 4. The CDR3 is 15 amino acids. CDR3 loop: CASSPRQGSTDTQYF. The CDR3 DNA reads TGTGCCAGCAGCCCCCGACAGGGGAGCACAGATACGCAGTATTTT.

The chain joins TRBV18 to TRBJ2-5; 11 bases align to TRBD2. The CDR3 is made up of 15 amino acids. J gave up 5 bases and V 2 bases, and 4 bases lay outside the gene matches. Looked up from germline, CDR1 is KGHSH and CDR2 is LQKENI. The CDR3 DNA sequence: TGTGCCAGCTCACCAACTAGCGGGAGCTTCGAGACCCAGTACTTC. This codes for CASSPTSGSFETQYF.

The chain employs TRBV7-2 and TRBJ2-1; TRBD2 is a possible D gene (6 bases). The CDR3 spans 12 residues. Germline CDR1 reads SGHTA; CDR2 reads FQGNSA. V lost 5 bases, J lost 7 bases, and 9 bases lay in between. The CDR3 loop reads CASSTGGNEQFF. The CDR3 DNA reads TGTGCCAGCAGCACCGGAGGGAATGAGCAGTTCTTC. Complete variable domain (other parts from reference TRBV7-2 and TRBJ2-1): GAGVSQSPSNKVTEKGKDVELRCDPISGHTALYWYRQSLGQGLEFLIYFQGNSAPDKSGLPSDRFSAERTGGSVSTLTIQRTQQEDSAVYLCASSTGGNEQFFGPGTRLTVL.

This clone was observed once. The chain employs TRBV19 and TRBJ1-1, with D unresolved. Between the trimmed V and J ends, which lost 5 bases and 1 base, there was a span of 11 bases. CDR3 size: 14 residues. Germline values: CDR1 LNHDA, CDR2 SQIVND (reference sequence). CDR3 sequence: CASSDGLKNTEAFF. Written as DNA, the CDR3 is TGTGCCAGTAGTGACGGACTGAAGAACACTGAAGCTTTCTTT.

In its sample, this clone was seen a few times. The CDR3 region has the DNA TGTGCCATCAGTGAGAGACGGAGCTCCTATAATTCACCCCTCCACTTT. The encoded protein is CAISERRSSYNSPLHF. The V gene is TRBV10-3, the J gene TRBJ1-6; D is ambiguous. V lost 2 bases to trimming and J lost 0 bases, with 8 bases between them. Germline V gene sequence: CDR1 ENHRY, CDR2 SYGVKD. The CDR3 has 16 residues.

V and J are TRBV12-5 and TRBJ2-7; 9 bases map to TRBD1. CDR3 length: 16 amino acids. The trim removed 7 bases at V and 2 bases at J, leaving 12 bases unmatched. Germline CDR1 and CDR2: LGHNT and FRNRAP. This CDR3 is CASAFDAGTGTYEQYF. The CDR3 nucleotides are TGTGCTAGTGCCTTCGACGCCGGGACAGGGACCTACGAGCAGTACTTC.

V and J are TRBV7-2 and TRBJ2-5; D uncertain. Germline values: CDR1 SGHTA, CDR2 FQGNSA. The length of the CDR3 is 14 residues. Trimming pared 5 bases from V and 5 bases from J, leaving 15 bases between. The CDR3 region is CASSPGSALETQYF. Written as DNA, the CDR3 is TGTGCCAGCAGCCCAGGCTCGGCGTTGGAGACCCAGTACTTC.

This chain uses TRBV10-3 with TRBJ2-4; TRBD1 matches at 7 bases. The CDR3 has 14 amino acids. After removal of 3 bases from V and 5 bases from J, the junction contained 4 bases not matched to a gene. In germline, CDR1 is ENHRY, CDR2 SYGVKD. CDR3 in DNA: TGTGCCATCAGTGAATCCGGGACAGAAAACATTCAGTACTTC. Its protein is CAISESGTENIQYF.

The chain links TRBV29-1 to TRBJ2-5; tentatively, D is TRBD1 (5 bases). This CDR3 is 13 amino acids long. Germline V gene data show CDR1 as SQVTM and CDR2 as ANQGSEA. The V gene lost 3 bases and the J gene lost 0 bases, with 8 bases spanning the gap. CDR3 in DNA: TGCAGCGTTGATAGCAGGGACCAAGAGACCCAGTACTTC. Protein sequence: CSVDSRDQETQYF.